These T cell receptor beta chains were read from a single sample in a study of shared clonotypes between healthy human individuals. Generated by immunoSEQ multiplex PCR, the TCRdb table keeps only in-frame clones and is missing some. Of more than 2,000,000 clones in the sample, about 92% were seen once. The sequencing input was naive CD4+ T cells sorted from blood. The receptors derive from a man in his late teens or twenties in good health. CDR3s include the opening cysteine and the closing phenylalanine or tryptophan. A D gene is named only where the DNA matches it firmly.

cdr3_length: 13; j_call: TRBJ2-1; d_call: NA; v_call: TRBV10-1; cdr3_aa: CASSSQGGIEQFF
cdr3_length: 14; j_call: TRBJ1-5; d_call: NA; v_call: TRBV5-1; cdr3_aa: CASSLGGPHQPQHF
cdr3_length: 13; j_call: TRBJ2-2; d_call: NA; v_call: TRBV2; cdr3_aa: CASSPTVTGELFF
cdr3_length: 10; j_call: TRBJ1-4; d_call: NA; v_call: TRBV28; cdr3_aa: CASRGEKLFF
cdr3_length: 17; j_call: TRBJ2-2; d_call: TRBD2; v_call: TRBV19; cdr3_aa: CASTLTSGRVHTGELFF
cdr3_length: 15; j_call: TRBJ2-7; d_call: NA; v_call: TRBV5-4; cdr3_aa: CASSFRGDVSYEQYF
cdr3_length: 14; j_call: TRBJ2-7; d_call: TRBD1; v_call: TRBV18; cdr3_aa: CASQGDRPSYEQYF
cdr3_length: 14; j_call: TRBJ2-5; d_call: NA; v_call: TRBV18; cdr3_aa: CASSPKRAGETQYF
cdr3_length: 16; j_call: TRBJ2-1; d_call: TRBD2; v_call: TRBV5-1; cdr3_aa: CASSLVERGGSNEQFF
cdr3_length: 14; j_call: TRBJ2-7; d_call: TRBD1; v_call: TRBV7-9; cdr3_aa: CASSPTGFGNEQYF
cdr3_length: 13; j_call: TRBJ2-1; d_call: TRBD1; v_call: TRBV6-5; cdr3_aa: CASSQGGQGREFF
cdr3_length: 13; j_call: TRBJ1-1; d_call: NA; v_call: TRBV15; cdr3_aa: CATSREGTAEAFF
cdr3_length: 16; j_call: TRBJ1-2; d_call: NA; v_call: TRBV7-2; cdr3_aa: CASSEAVGVSLYGYTF
cdr3_length: 13; j_call: TRBJ2-2; d_call: NA; v_call: TRBV13; cdr3_aa: CASSTTVTGELFF
cdr3_length: 14; j_call: TRBJ1-1; d_call: NA; v_call: TRBV28; cdr3_aa: CASNRGPRSTEAFF
cdr3_length: 11; j_call: TRBJ2-7; d_call: TRBD2; v_call: TRBV20-1; cdr3_aa: CSAGTSYEQYF
cdr3_length: 16; j_call: TRBJ1-5; d_call: TRBD1; v_call: TRBV28; cdr3_aa: CASSFRTGVYNQPQHF
cdr3_length: 13; j_call: TRBJ1-5; d_call: NA; v_call: TRBV30; cdr3_aa: CAWSLPGNQPQHF
cdr3_length: 15; j_call: TRBJ2-2; d_call: NA; v_call: TRBV7-2; cdr3_aa: CASSLEAVITGELFF
cdr3_length: 15; j_call: TRBJ2-1; d_call: NA; v_call: TRBV30; cdr3_aa: CAWSVLRGPYNEQFF
cdr3_length: 16; j_call: TRBJ2-7; d_call: TRBD2; v_call: TRBV5-1; cdr3_aa: CASSLGGAGGMYEQYF
cdr3_length: 13; j_call: TRBJ2-3; d_call: NA; v_call: TRBV10-3; cdr3_aa: CAISEFATDTQYF
cdr3_length: 19; j_call: TRBJ2-4; d_call: NA; v_call: TRBV21-1; cdr3_aa: CASSKPGIAGGIAKNIQYF
cdr3_length: 15; j_call: TRBJ2-5; d_call: TRBD2; v_call: TRBV4-2; cdr3_aa: CASSQLAGSPSAQYF
cdr3_length: 10; j_call: TRBJ2-7; d_call: NA; v_call: TRBV6-4; cdr3_aa: CASMGYEQYF
cdr3_length: 15; j_call: TRBJ2-7; d_call: TRBD1; v_call: TRBV9; cdr3_aa: CASSVGGQGANEQYF
cdr3_length: 16; j_call: TRBJ1-5; d_call: NA; v_call: TRBV18; cdr3_aa: CASSPGQTTSNQPQHF
cdr3_length: 12; j_call: TRBJ2-7; d_call: TRBD2; v_call: TRBV6-1; cdr3_aa: CASSGGRYEQYF
cdr3_length: 15; j_call: TRBJ2-2; d_call: TRBD1; v_call: TRBV6-6; cdr3_aa: CASSSIGQAYAELFF
cdr3_length: 15; j_call: TRBJ2-7; d_call: NA; v_call: TRBV4-3; cdr3_aa: CASSQEAGVMGEQYF
cdr3_length: 16; j_call: TRBJ1-5; d_call: TRBD1; v_call: TRBV7-2; cdr3_aa: CASSLGPGTVNQPQHF
cdr3_length: 13; j_call: TRBJ2-3; d_call: NA; v_call: TRBV9; cdr3_aa: CASSVYLTDTQYF
cdr3_length: 14; j_call: TRBJ1-1; d_call: TRBD1; v_call: TRBV2; cdr3_aa: CASMDRVGNTEAFF
cdr3_length: 12; j_call: TRBJ1-6; d_call: NA; v_call: TRBV2; cdr3_aa: CASAAYNSPLHF
cdr3_length: 15; j_call: TRBJ1-3; d_call: NA; v_call: TRBV11-2; cdr3_aa: CASSLGWSSGNTIYF
cdr3_length: 18; j_call: TRBJ1-1; d_call: NA; v_call: TRBV14; cdr3_aa: CASSQDLRRGRGGTEAFF
cdr3_length: 14; j_call: TRBJ2-7; d_call: NA; v_call: TRBV5-1; cdr3_aa: CASSLSPDSYEQYF
cdr3_length: 14; j_call: TRBJ1-3; d_call: NA; v_call: TRBV15; cdr3_aa: CATGENRAGNTIYF
cdr3_length: 15; j_call: TRBJ2-5; d_call: TRBD1; v_call: TRBV19; cdr3_aa: CASSITGVGRETQYF
cdr3_length: 15; j_call: TRBJ1-2; d_call: TRBD1; v_call: TRBV27; cdr3_aa: CASSPGTGGRYGYTF